Listed here is a single T cell receptor (beta chain). The repertoire was sequenced with immunoSEQ multiplex PCR; TCRdb's copy has only in-frame clones and lacks some. There are roughly 100,000 clones in the sample; about 90% occur only once, and 6.2% lies in the top ten. The germline V gene encodes CDR1 SNHLY and CDR2 FYNNEI. The CDR3 contains 14 residues. Trimming removed 11 bases from V and 7 bases from J; junction bases left unmatched: 12. This entry belongs to a study of blood T cell repertoires in COVID-19. Study as a whole: PBMCs, B-cell-depleted T cells, or T cells were the source of the cDNA or gDNA that made up the material.

The receptor comes from a human donor in a cohort sampled during active COVID-19. The specimen was peripheral blood. This chain links TRBV2 with TRBJ1-5, with TRBD1 matching over 9 bases. The CDR3: CAGDRASWGQPQHF. DNA for the CDR3: TGTGCCGGGGACAGGGCCTCCTGGGGCCAGCCCCAGCATTTT.